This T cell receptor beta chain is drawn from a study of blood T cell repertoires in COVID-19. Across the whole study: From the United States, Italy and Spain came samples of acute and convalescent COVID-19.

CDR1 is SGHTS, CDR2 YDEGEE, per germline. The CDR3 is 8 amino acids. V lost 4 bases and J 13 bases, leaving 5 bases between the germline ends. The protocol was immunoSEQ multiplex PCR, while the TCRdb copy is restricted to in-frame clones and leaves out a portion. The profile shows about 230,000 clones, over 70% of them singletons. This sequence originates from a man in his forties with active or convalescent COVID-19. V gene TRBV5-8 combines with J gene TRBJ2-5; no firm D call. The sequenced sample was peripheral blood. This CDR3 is CASSLGYF. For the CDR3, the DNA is TGTGCCAGCAGCCTCGGGTACTTC.